This passage covers 26 T cell receptor beta chains from one sample sequenced in a study of blood T cell repertoires in COVID-19. Profiling relied on immunoSEQ multiplex PCR, and the TCRdb table lists in-frame clones only, not all of them. The profile covers some 83,000 clones, with roughly nine tenths appearing a single time and roughly 2.3% taken by the ten largest. The sequenced sample was peripheral blood. The receptors were sampled from a man aged 45-65 years with acute or convalescent COVID-19.

The chain is built from TRBV5-1 and TRBJ1-6; D gene ambiguous. There are 17 residues in the CDR3. Germline values: CDR1 SGHRS, CDR2 YFSETQ. The V gene lost 0 bases and the J gene lost 0 bases, with 10 bases spanning the gap. CDR3 DNA: TGCGCCAGCAGCTTGGAGATCCGGAGCTCCTATAATTCACCCCTCCACTTT. It is translated as CASSLEIRSSYNSPLHF. Full variable domain (remainder filled in from reference TRBV5-1 and TRBJ1-6): KAGVTQTPRYLIKTRGQQVTLSCSPISGHRSVSWYQQTPGQGLQFLFEYFSETQRNKGNFPGRFSGRQFSNSRSEMNVSTLELGDSALYLCASSLEIRSSYNSPLHFGNGTRLTVT.

This sequence joins TRBV13 and TRBJ1-3, with 8 bases fitting TRBD1. Germline trimming cut 5 bases from V and 4 bases from J; bases unmatched to any gene: 4. Germline-derived CDR1 and CDR2 are PRHDT and FYEKMQ (reference sequence). This CDR3 spans 14 amino acids. This CDR3 reads CASSHGTGGNTIYF. Here the CDR3 DNA reads TGTGCCAGCAGCCACGGGACAGGAGGAAACACCATATATTTT.

This clone was seen just once. The chain couples TRBV29-1 to TRBJ1-2, with 8 bases lining up with TRBD1. This CDR3 spans 14 amino acids. V shed 7 bases and J 3 bases; nucleotides not matched to a gene: 10. Germline CDR1 SQVTM, CDR2 ANQGSEA. Written as DNA, the CDR3 is TGCAGCGCCCGTTCCGGGACAGGACACTATGGCTACACCTTC. It yields the protein CSARSGTGHYGYTF.

This chain links TRBV6-5 with TRBJ1-3, with a possible D match to TRBD1 (5 bases). From germline, CDR1 is MNHEY and CDR2 SVGAGI. The CDR3 extends over 16 amino acids. V gave up 0 bases and J gave up 4 bases, with 13 bases separating them. CDR3 nucleotide sequence: TGTGCCAGCAGTTACTCTAACAGGATTAAAGGAAACACCATATATTTT. Translation gives CASSYSNRIKGNTIYF.

The V and J genes are TRBV2 and TRBJ2-7, with TRBD1 as a possible D gene (6 bases). The CDR3 runs 13 residues. The V gene lost 9 bases and the J gene lost 0 bases, with 12 bases spanning the gap. Per germline, CDR1 SNHLY and CDR2 FYNNEI. The CDR3 nucleotides read TGTGCCAGACAGGGTAGGCACTCCTACGAGCAGTACGTC. Its translation is CARQGRHSYEQYV.

This clone was counted once. The chain recombines TRBV24-1 with TRBJ1-1; D is uncertain. Trimming took off 0 bases at V and 8 bases at J, with 6 bases between the two ends. This CDR3 spans 12 amino acids. Germline CDR1 KGHDR, CDR2 SFDVKD. CDR3: CATSDLGLEAFF. The DNA for the CDR3 is TGTGCCACCAGTGATTTGGGCCTGGAAGCTTTCTTT.

The CDR3 region is CASSFPTSGREDTQYF. The CDR3, as DNA: TGTGCCAGCAGCTTCCCGACTAGCGGGAGGGAAGATACGCAGTATTTT. The chain joins TRBV7-9 to TRBJ2-3; 14 bases match TRBD2. Germline V gene lookup returns CDR1 SEHNR and CDR2 FQNEAQ (reference sequence). The V gene end was trimmed by 3 bases and the J gene end by 5 bases; junction bases not matched to a gene: 4. The CDR3 spans 16 residues.

The chain's CDR3 is CASSLGENYGYTF. DNA for the CDR3: TGTGCCAGCAGCTTGGGAGAGAACTATGGCTACACCTTC. The chain couples TRBV2 to TRBJ1-2, with D hard to call. CDR1 and CDR2 (germline): SNHLY, FYNNEI. This CDR3 is built from 13 residues. The germline V and J ends were trimmed by 6 bases and 2 bases, with 10 bases remaining between them.

The chain uses TRBV19 and TRBJ2-3, with TRBD2 matching 11 bases. CDR3 length: 14 residues. Losses at the gene ends were 7 bases for V and 5 bases for J; bases not matched to a gene: 5. Germline CDR1 reads LNHDA; CDR2 reads SQIVND (reference sequence). For the CDR3, the DNA is TGTGCCAGTACCCAGACTAGCGGGAAAGATACGCAGTATTTT. This sequence encodes CASTQTSGKDTQYF.

The rearrangement uses TRBV6-2 or TRBV6-3 and TRBJ1-1; TRBD1 matches 8 bases. The V and J ends lost 0 bases and 0 bases, in that order; junction bases with no gene match: 9. This CDR3 contains 18 residues. Germline V gene data show CDR1 as MNHEY and CDR2 as SVGEGT. The CDR3 DNA reads TGTGCCAGCAGTTACTCGATGTGGACAGGGATCATGAACACTGAAGCTTTCTTT. Its translation is CASSYSMWTGIMNTEAFF.

This chain uses TRBV19 with TRBJ2-7, with no clear D. CDR3 length: 12 amino acids. Germline V gene sequence: CDR1 LNHDA, CDR2 SQIVND (reference sequence). Trimming stripped 1 base from V and 5 bases from J, with 6 bases between. The CDR3 DNA reads TGTGCCAGTAGTATAGGCAAGCACGAGCAGTACGTC. The encoded protein is CASSIGKHEQYV.

This clone was seen a single time. This sequence joins TRBV30 and TRBJ2-1; weak D call: TRBD1 (5 bases). This CDR3 has 13 residues. Between the trimmed V and J ends, which lost 1 base and 10 bases, there was a span of 14 bases. In germline, CDR1 is GTSNPN, CDR2 SVGIG (reference sequence). The DNA of the CDR3 is TGTGCCTGGAGTGCAACGACAGTCGGCGAGCAGTTCTTC. Translating gives CAWSATTVGEQFF.

CDR3 nucleotides: TGTGCCAGCAGTCCCTACTTCGGTTCTGGCTACGAGCAGTACTTC. Translated: CASSPYFGSGYEQYF. The chain combines TRBV6-5 with TRBJ2-7; D ambiguous. V shed 5 bases and J shed 3 bases, with 17 bases lying between them. The CDR3 has 15 residues. The germline V gene encodes CDR1 MNHEY and CDR2 SVGAGI.

As DNA, the CDR3 is TGTGCCAGTAGTTTCAGGAATCAGCCCCAGCATTTT. Protein sequence: CASSFRNQPQHF. The chain links TRBV19 to TRBJ1-5, with D hard to call. The CDR3 contains 12 residues. Trimming pared 5 bases from V and 4 bases from J, leaving 6 bases between. Germline V gene lookup returns CDR1 LNHDA and CDR2 SQIVND (reference sequence).

The rearrangement uses TRBV7-9 and TRBJ2-5; D is possibly TRBD1 (6 bases). The CDR3 covers 14 residues. V lost 5 bases to trimming and J lost 3 bases, with 13 bases between them. Germline lookup yields CDR1 SEHNR and CDR2 FQNEAQ (reference sequence). DNA for the CDR3: TGTGCCAGCAGCCCTTGGGACACTGAAGAGACCCAGTACTTC. It codes for CASSPWDTEETQYF.

The J gene is TRBJ1-5, the V gene TRBV27; 9 bases map to TRBD1. V dropped 8 bases and J dropped 3; count of bases not matched to a gene: 5. Germline CDR1 reads MNHEY; CDR2 reads SMNVEV (reference sequence). This CDR3 has 14 amino acids. The CDR3 here is CASGGTGNNQPQHF. Here the CDR3 DNA reads TGTGCCAGCGGGGGGACAGGGAACAATCAGCCCCAGCATTTT.

The chain links TRBV5-6 to TRBJ2-7, with TRBD2 matching 8 bases. CDR3 length equals 16 residues. V was clipped by 0 bases and J by 4 bases; unmatched bases: 9. The germline CDR1 and CDR2 sequences are SGHDT and YYEEEE. DNA of the CDR3: TGTGCCAGCAGCTTGGGACCTGCAAGCGGGAGTTACGAGCAGTACTTC. Translating gives CASSLGPASGSYEQYF.

This sequence joins TRBV7-9 and TRBJ2-1, with D perhaps TRBD2 (6 bases). Per the germline V gene, CDR1 is SEHNR and CDR2 is FQNEAQ (reference sequence). Trimming left V 5 bases short and J 7 bases short, with 12 bases between. The CDR3 loop spans 13 amino acids. CDR3: CASSPGTVNEQFF. The CDR3 DNA sequence: TGTGCCAGCAGCCCCGGGACTGTTAATGAGCAGTTCTTC.

The V and J genes are TRBV9 and TRBJ1-2; 7 nucleotides align to TRBD1. In germline, CDR1 is SGDLS, CDR2 YYNGEE. After removal of 0 bases from V and 6 bases from J, the junction contained 2 bases not matched to a gene. There are 13 residues in the CDR3. CDR3 region: CASSVVTGNGYTF. CDR3 nucleotide sequence: TGTGCCAGCAGCGTAGTGACAGGGAATGGCTACACCTTC. The full variable domain, rest sourced from reference TRBV9 and TRBJ1-2, is DSGVTQTPKHLITATGQRVTLRCSPRSGDLSVYWYQQSLDQGLQFLIQYYNGEERAKGNILERFSAQQFPDLHSELNLSSLELGDSALYFCASSVVTGNGYTFGSGTRLTVV.

V gene TRBV6-4 combines with J gene TRBJ1-6, with a tentative D call TRBD1 (6 bases). Between the trimmed V and J ends, which lost 8 bases and 0 bases, there was a span of 17 bases. The V gene's germline CDR1 is MRHNA and CDR2 SNTAGT. This CDR3 is 17 amino acids long. Here the CDR3 DNA reads TGTGCCAGCCCGTTCTCAGGGGTCAGCTCCTATAATTCACCCCTCCACTTT. Translated, it gives CASPFSGVSSYNSPLHF.

The chain combines TRBV18 with TRBJ1-6, with D perhaps TRBD1 (5 bases). This CDR3 is built from 14 residues. The V end was cut by 6 bases, the J end by 9 bases, with 15 bases between. From germline, CDR1 is KGHSH and CDR2 LQKENI. The CDR3 sequence: CASSRDSKFSPLHF. Written as DNA, the CDR3 is TGTGCCAGCTCTCGCGACAGTAAATTTTCACCCCTCCACTTT.

This chain joins TRBV9 and TRBJ1-1, with D possibly being TRBD1 (5 bases). V was clipped by 0 bases and J by 4 bases, with 10 bases between them. The CDR3 has 14 amino acids. CDR1 SGDLS and CDR2 YYNGEE come from the germline V gene. CDR3 region: CASSVVAGPTEAFF. DNA for the CDR3: TGTGCCAGCAGCGTAGTTGCAGGGCCCACTGAAGCTTTCTTT.

In DNA form, the CDR3 reads TGTGCCAGCAGCTTAGGTCCAGCGGGGGGGCAAGAGACCCAGTACTTC. Its protein is CASSLGPAGGQETQYF. The chain carries TRBV11-2 and TRBJ2-5, with 10 bases identical to TRBD2. The CDR3 has 16 residues. With V trimmed by 1 base and J by 2 bases, 4 bases remained unmatched. Germline V gives CDR1 SGHAT, CDR2 FQNNGV.

V gene TRBV18 combines with J gene TRBJ2-1; D is undetermined. V lost 3 bases and J 7 bases, leaving 13 bases between the germline ends. Germline loops: CDR1 KGHSH, CDR2 LQKENI. This CDR3 contains 14 residues. CDR3 protein: CASSPVAGPNEQFF. In nucleotides, the CDR3 is TGTGCCAGCTCACCGGTCGCTGGCCCAAATGAGCAGTTCTTC. The whole variable domain, remainder taken from reference TRBV18 and TRBJ2-1, is NAGVMQNPRHLVRRRGQEARLRCSPMKGHSHVYWYRQLPEEGLKFMVYLQKENIIDESGMPKERFSAEFPKEGPSILRIQQVVRGDSAAYFCASSPVAGPNEQFFGPGTRLTVL.

This chain links TRBV13 with TRBJ1-2; D is possibly TRBD1 (5 bases). This CDR3 is built from 16 residues. Germline CDR1 is PRHDT and CDR2 is FYEKMQ (reference sequence). V was pared by 1 base and J by 4 bases, with 16 bases between. CDR3 sequence: CASSLAAQGGGYGYTF. The CDR3 nucleotides are TGTGCCAGCAGCTTAGCGGCCCAGGGAGGAGGCTATGGCTACACCTTC.

This clone is a singleton in its sample. V is TRBV5-4 and J is TRBJ2-7, with TRBD2 matching 9 bases. Germline assignment: CDR1 SGHNT and CDR2 YYREEE (reference sequence). V shed 2 bases and J 7 bases; nucleotides not matched to a gene: 4. The CDR3 length is 13 residues. CDR3 coding DNA: TGTGCCAGCAGCTTTTCACTAGCGGGTGAGCAGTACTTC. This translates into CASSFSLAGEQYF.